These 4 T cell receptor beta chains were sequenced from one sample in a study of blood T cell repertoires in COVID-19. TCRdb keeps only in-frame clones here, not all; method: immunoSEQ multiplex PCR. Of about 30,000 clones listed, over 75% are singletons. The specimen sequenced was peripheral blood. The receptor source for this set is a man aged 65-85 years with COVID-19, enrolled during active disease.

This chain connects TRBV7-9 to TRBJ2-7; the match to TRBD1 covers 7 bases. CDR1 SEHNR and CDR2 FQNEAQ come from the germline V gene (reference sequence). V lost 5 bases and J lost 2; bases outside the gene matches: 6. The CDR3 sequence is 14 residues long. CDR3 loop: CASSEDRTAYEQYF. Here the CDR3 DNA reads TGTGCCAGCAGCGAGGACAGGACGGCCTACGAGCAGTACTTC.

The CDR3 spells CASRSQPNNEKLFF. The CDR3 DNA reads as TGTGCCAGCAGGTCACAGCCTAATAATGAAAAACTGTTTTTT. The chain recombines TRBV5-6 with TRBJ1-4; no reliable D call. V lost 5 bases, J lost 4 bases, and 12 bases lay in between. Germline-derived CDR1 and CDR2 are SGHDT and YYEEEE. The length of the CDR3 is 14 residues. The full variable domain, completed using reference TRBV5-6 and TRBJ1-4, is DAGVTQSPTHLIKTRGQQVTLRCSPKSGHDTVSWYQQALGQGPQFIFQYYEEEERQRGNFPDRFSGHQFPNYSSELNVNALLLGDSALYLCASRSQPNNEKLFFGSGTQLSVL.

In nucleotides, the CDR3 is TGTGCCAGCAGCCTGGATCCAGGGGCAACCAAAGCTTTCTTT. Translating gives CASSLDPGATKAFF. The chain joins TRBV11-2 to TRBJ1-1, with D perhaps TRBD1 (6 bases). This CDR3 comprises 14 residues. The V gene's germline CDR1 is SGHAT and CDR2 FQNNGV. Deletions cut 5 bases from V and 9 bases from J, with 19 bases between.

The chain is built from TRBV11-3 and TRBJ2-7, with 7 bases that match TRBD1. CDR3 length: 16 residues. V lost 2 bases, J lost 7 bases, and 14 bases stayed unmatched. Germline CDR1 SGHNT, CDR2 YENEEA. The CDR3 DNA reads TGTGCCAGCAGCTTAACGACAGGGTACGCCCAAGGGGAGCAGTACTTC. Its translation: CASSLTTGYAQGEQYF.